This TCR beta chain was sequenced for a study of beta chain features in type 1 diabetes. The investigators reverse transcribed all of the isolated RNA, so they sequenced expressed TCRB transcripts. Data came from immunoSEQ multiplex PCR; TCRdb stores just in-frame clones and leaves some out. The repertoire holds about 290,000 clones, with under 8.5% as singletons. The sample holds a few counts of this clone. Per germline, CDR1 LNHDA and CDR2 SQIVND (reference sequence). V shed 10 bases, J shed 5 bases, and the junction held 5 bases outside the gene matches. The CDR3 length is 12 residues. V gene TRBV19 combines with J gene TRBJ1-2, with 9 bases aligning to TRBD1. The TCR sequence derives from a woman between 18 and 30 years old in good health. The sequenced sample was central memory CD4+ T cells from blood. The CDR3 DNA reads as TGTGCCACTACGGACAGGGGTTATGGCTACACCTTC. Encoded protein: CATTDRGYGYTF. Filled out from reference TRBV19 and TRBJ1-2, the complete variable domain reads DGGITQSPKYLFRKEGQNVTLSCEQNLNHDAMYWYRQDPGQGLRLIYYSQIVNDFQKGDIAEGYSVSREKKESFPLTVTSAQKNPTAFYLCATTDRGYGYTFGSGTRLTVV.